Listed below are T cell receptor beta chains from one sample, sequenced in a study of T cell repertoires in ileal Crohn's disease. Method: immunoSEQ multiplex PCR; TCRdb's copy keeps in-frame clones and lacks some. This sample carries 30,000 to 35,000 clones, around 80% of them seen once, and the ten largest clones take roughly 20%. Sequencing was performed on ileal tissue. These receptors were collected from an adult with Crohn's disease. CDR3s include the opening cysteine and the closing phenylalanine or tryptophan. A D gene is named only where the DNA matches it firmly. A clone size is listed for some rows: how often the clone was seen (once, few, many), or a class if it is expanded.

>-|-|TRBJ2-5|TRBV2
CARGGTRGQETQYF
TGTGCCAGGGGGGGAACTAGGGGTCAAGAGACCCAGTACTTC
>-|-|TRBJ1-6|TRBV7-3
CASSSRGGNNSPLHF
TGTGCCAGCAGCTCCAGGGGAGGGAATAATTCACCCCTCCACTTT
>TRBD2|-|TRBJ2-1|TRBV5-1
CASSGGLAGPSKNEQFF
TGCGCCAGCAGCGGAGGACTAGCGGGGCCTTCGAAGAATGAGCAGTTCTTC
>-|once|TRBJ1-1|TRBV18
CASSWPGTLYTEAFF
TGTGCCAGCTCATGGCCAGGGACACTTTACACTGAAGCTTTCTTT
>TRBD2|few|TRBJ2-5|TRBV7-9
CASSFMTSGGTETQYF
TGTGCCAGCAGCTTCATGACTAGCGGGGGCACGGAGACCCAGTACTTC
>-|-|TRBJ1-5|TRBV19
CASSDRQDLVGQPQHF
TGTGCCAGTAGTGATCGACAGGACCTCGTCGGTCAGCCCCAGCATTTT
>TRBD2|-|TRBJ2-3|TRBV7-2
CASSRTSGATDTQYF
TGTGCCAGCAGCCGGACTAGCGGGGCCACAGATACGCAGTATTTT
>-|few|TRBJ2-7|TRBV19
CASRGVYEQYF
TGTGCCAGTAGAGGAGTCTACGAGCAGTACTTC
>TRBD1|-|TRBJ2-1|TRBV2
CASTTDRDGEQFF
TGTGCCAGCACGACCGACAGGGACGGTGAGCAGTTCTTC
>-|-|TRBJ1-4|TRBV5-1
CASSLDGREGEKLFF
TGCGCCAGCAGCTTGGACGGCAGGGAGGGAGAAAAACTGTTTTTT
>TRBD1|-|TRBJ2-7|TRBV5-4
CASSLPTGSYEQYF
TGTGCCAGCAGCTTACCGACAGGGTCCTACGAGCAGTACTTC
>-|-|TRBJ2-3|TRBV7-3
CASSLGWGRTDTQYF
TGTGCCAGCAGCTTGGGTTGGGGGCGGACAGATACGCAGTATTTT
>TRBD2|-|TRBJ2-1|TRBV5-1
CASSPGLAGGNEQFF
TGCGCCAGCAGCCCCGGACTAGCGGGAGGGAATGAGCAGTTCTTC
>TRBD2|-|TRBJ2-7|TRBV11-2
CASSFSGSYEQYF
TGTGCCAGCAGCTTTAGCGGGTCCTACGAGCAGTACTTC
>-|-|TRBJ2-7|TRBV20-1
CSASTEYEQYF
TGCAGTGCTAGTACAGAATACGAGCAGTACTTC
>-|-|TRBJ1-2|TRBV5-1
CASSPHSWQGQTNGYTF
TGCGCCAGCAGCCCCCATTCATGGCAGGGACAAACGAATGGCTACACCTTC
>TRBD1|once|TRBJ2-6|TRBV7-3
CASSPGQGTAGANVLTF
TGTGCCAGCAGCCCCGGACAGGGTACGGCTGGGGCCAACGTCCTGACTTTC
>TRBD2|-|TRBJ2-7|TRBV5-4
CASSSGSSGGTRQYF
TGTGCCAGCAGCTCGGGCAGTAGCGGGGGTACTCGGCAGTACTTC
>-|-|TRBJ1-4|TRBV7-2
CASSLFGGEKLFF
TGTGCCAGCAGCCTATTCGGGGGTGAAAAACTGTTTTTT
>TRBD1|-|TRBJ1-2|TRBV30
CAWSPNRGHGYTF
TGTGCCTGGAGCCCTAACAGGGGACATGGCTACACCTTC
>TRBD2|-|TRBJ2-7|TRBV23-1
CASSQSGAGGPRYEQYF
TGCGCCAGCAGTCAATCCGGGGCGGGGGGCCCACGCTACGAGCAGTACTTC
>-|-|TRBJ2-3|TRBV12-5
CASGLARLLDTQYF
TGTGCTAGTGGTTTGGCTCGACTGCTAGATACGCAGTATTTT
>TRBD2|-|TRBJ2-1|TRBV5-1
CASSHRTSGTVNEQFF
TGCGCCAGCAGCCACCGGACTAGCGGGACCGTCAATGAGCAGTTCTTC
>TRBD1|-|TRBJ1-6|TRBV4-2
CASSQGTGDSPLHF
TGTGCCAGCAGCCAAGGGACAGGGGACTCACCCCTCCACTTT
>-|-|TRBJ1-5|TRBV21-1
CASSRDRVNGNQPQHF
TGTGCCAGCAGTCGGGACAGGGTAAATGGCAATCAGCCCCAGCATTTT
>-|once|TRBJ1-5|TRBV15
CATSREAGFGNQPQHF
TGTGCCACCAGCAGAGAGGCGGGGTTTGGCAATCAGCCCCAGCATTTT
>-|-|TRBJ1-2|TRBV5-6
CASSYQVNYGYTF
TGTGCCAGCAGCTATCAGGTTAACTATGGCTACACCTTC
>-|-|TRBJ2-1|TRBV4-2
CASSPRGTLSSYNEQFF
TGTGCCAGCAGCCCACGGGGAACGCTAAGCTCCTACAATGAGCAGTTCTTC
>TRBD1|-|TRBJ1-2|TRBV29-1
CSVEEFQGGGYTF
TGCAGCGTTGAAGAATTTCAGGGGGGTGGCTACACCTTC
>-|few|TRBJ1-1|TRBV29-1
CSAPRGGRDTEAFF
TGCAGCGCTCCCCGGGGGGGGCGCGACACTGAAGCTTTCTTT
>TRBD1|-|TRBJ1-4|TRBV5-5
CASSPGQGVTEKLFF
TGTGCCAGCAGCCCAGGACAGGGGGTCACCGAAAAACTGTTTTTT
>TRBD1|-|TRBJ2-7|TRBV10-3
CAISGTGGFEQYF
TGTGCCATCAGTGGGACAGGGGGCTTCGAGCAGTACTTC
>TRBD2|-|TRBJ2-7|TRBV27
CASSLSAGAYEQYF
TGTGCCAGCAGTTTGTCAGCGGGGGCCTACGAGCAGTACTTC
>TRBD1|-|TRBJ1-2|TRBV5-1
CASSLGPGQGSGYTF
TGCGCCAGCAGCTTGGGCCCGGGACAGGGTTCTGGCTACACCTTC